This TCR beta chain was sequenced for a study of OX40 agonist ivuxolimab in advanced cancers. The repertoire was sequenced with immunoSEQ multiplex PCR; TCRdb's copy has only in-frame clones and lacks some. The profile shows 70,000 to 95,000 clones, 70% to 90% of them singletons. The V end lost 0 bases, the J end lost 9 bases, and 15 bases lay between the germline ends. The germline gives CDR1 LNHDA, CDR2 SQIVND (reference sequence). This CDR3 has 15 residues. The chain uses TRBV19 and TRBJ2-1, with a weak D call TRBD2 (6 bases). The clonotype was recovered from an adult with an advanced solid tumor such as melanoma, head and neck, liver or kidney cancer. Material: CD4+ or CD8+ T cells sorted from blood, obtained in a trial of the OX40 agonist ivuxolimab. Here the CDR3 reads CASSIERLVRGEQFF. DNA for the CDR3: TGTGCCAGTAGTATAGAAAGACTAGTACGGGGTGAGCAGTTCTTC.